This entry lists 13 T cell receptor beta chains sequenced from one sample in a study of type 1 regulatory T cells. No cognate antigen is known for these TCRs. One entry per CDR3 protein results from TCRdb running MiXCR on the reads. The sample holds under 30,000 distinct CDR3 sequences, about 45% seen once. Input material: cultured T cells, either the whole culture or a sorted T cell fraction (not recorded which). These receptors all stem from a human donor in good health.

J is TRBJ1-1 and V is TRBV18; D perhaps matches TRBD1 (5 bases). The CDR3 contains 14 residues. V lost 1 base and J lost 0, with 6 bases in between. Germline CDR1 and CDR2: KGHSH and LQKENI. The CDR3 nucleotides are TGTGCCAGCTCACCACAGACAGTGAACACTGAAGCTTTCTTT. Residues: CASSPQTVNTEAFF.

About this clonotype: A much larger clonotype is one base distant, so this may be a read error. V is TRBV29-1 and J is TRBJ1-2; D unclear. This CDR3 region has 11 residues. V was pared by 8 bases and J by 5 bases, with 12 bases between. Germline V CDR1 and CDR2: SQVTM, ANQGSEA. The CDR3: CSILVGYGYTF. The CDR3 coding sequence is TGCAGCATACTGGTAGGGTATGGCTACACCTTC.

This clonotype was counted a single time. The chain joins TRBV12-5 to TRBJ1-2; perhaps TRBD1 as D (6 bases). CDR3 size: 15 residues. The V gene lost 5 bases and the J gene lost 7 bases, with 20 bases spanning the gap. Germline V CDR1 and CDR2: LGHNT, FRNRAP. The CDR3 here is CASGVLRFPRGGYTF. The CDR3 DNA follows: TGTGCTAGTGGTGTACTAAGGTTCCCCAGGGGTGGCTACACCTTC. The entire variable domain, with the rest obtained from reference TRBV12-5 and TRBJ1-2, is as follows: DARVTQTPRHKVTEMGQEVTMRCQPILGHNTVFWYRQTMMQGLELLAYFRNRAPLDDSGMPKDRFSAEMPDATLATLKIQPSEPRDSAVYFCASGVLRFPRGGYTFGSGTRLTVV.

CDR3 DNA sequence: TGTGCCAGCAGTGCCACTCGGGGAGGGGCTAGGGCCAACGTCCTGACTTTC. Translated, it gives CASSATRGGARANVLTF. V is TRBV6-6 and J is TRBJ2-6; 7 bases fit TRBD2. This CDR3 has 17 amino acids. Germline CDR1 and CDR2: MNHNY and SVGAGI (reference sequence). The V segment lost 5 bases and the J segment 5 bases; nucleotides outside the gene matches: 12.

This clonotype came up many times. This chain joins TRBV12-3 or TRBV12-4 and TRBJ2-7, with TRBD2 matching 7 bases. The CDR3 totals 16 residues. Trimming took 6 bases from V and 6 from J; bases not matched to a gene: 17. The CDR3 loop reads CASSSPGLQAVTEQYF. The CDR3 nucleotides are TGTGCCAGCAGCTCTCCGGGACTACAAGCCGTTACCGAGCAGTACTTC.

This rearrangement joins TRBV5-1 to TRBJ2-1; a weak D match, TRBD1 (5 bases). Germline CDR1 is SGHRS and CDR2 is YFSETQ. CDR3 length equals 17 residues. The V end was cut by 0 bases, the J end by 0 bases, with 13 bases between. CDR3 DNA: TGCGCCAGCAGCTTGGCCAGGGCTTTTAGCTCCTACAATGAGCAGTTCTTC. This sequence encodes CASSLARAFSSYNEQFF.

CDR3 bases: TGTGCCAGCAGCTCACTCCGGGGCGGGGGGATCACAGATACGCAGTATTTT. This gives the protein CASSSLRGGGITDTQYF. The V gene is TRBV7-2, the J gene TRBJ2-3; 8 bases align to TRBD2. V was pared by 4 bases and J by 2 bases, with 11 bases of the junction left unmatched. The V gene's germline CDR1 is SGHTA and CDR2 FQGNSA. This CDR3 is 17 amino acids long. The full variable domain, its missing parts supplied by reference TRBV7-2 and TRBJ2-3, is GAGVSQSPSNKVTEKGKDVELRCDPISGHTALYWYRQSLGQGLEFLIYFQGNSAPDKSGLPSDRFSAERTGGSVSTLTIQRTQQEDSAVYLCASSSLRGGGITDTQYFGPGTRLTVL.

A few counts support this clonotype. The V and J genes are TRBV10-3 and TRBJ1-2; no definite D call. Trimming shortened V by 10 bases and J by 4 bases, and 19 bases separated the two germline ends. Germline V gene lookup returns CDR1 ENHRY and CDR2 SYGVKD. CDR3 length: 14 amino acids. CDR3 region: CASSMGRIGYGYTF. CDR3 coding DNA: TGTGCCAGCTCTATGGGCCGGATAGGCTATGGCTACACCTTC.

The V call is TRBV11-2, the J call TRBJ1-3; D gene ambiguous. CDR3 length equals 15 residues. CDR1 and CDR2 from the germline V gene are SGHAT and FQNNGV. V dropped 1 base and J dropped 0 bases, with 7 bases sitting between them. CDR3 residues: CASSLAPFSGNTIYF. The CDR3 DNA reads TGTGCCAGCAGCTTAGCTCCCTTCTCTGGAAACACCATATATTTT.

The J gene is TRBJ1-2, the V gene TRBV18, with D tentatively TRBD1 (5 bases). The V gene's germline CDR1 is KGHSH and CDR2 LQKENI. V was pared by 3 bases and J by 1 base, with 15 bases between. This CDR3 comprises 16 residues. CDR3 sequence: CASSPAAGDLNYGYTF. CDR3 nucleotide sequence: TGTGCCAGCTCACCGGCAGCGGGGGACCTTAACTATGGCTACACCTTC.

In this sample, this clonotype turned up once. One end of the junction does not line up with germline, which may come from a read error. CDR3 coding DNA: TGCAGTGCTCCGGACAGGGACGAGACCCAGTACTTT. Its protein is CSAPDRDETQYF. This chain connects TRBV20-1 to TRBJ1-1; TRBD1 agrees at 8 bases. Germline V lookup: CDR1 DFQATT, CDR2 SNEGSKA (reference sequence). This CDR3 is built from 12 residues.

The rearrangement joins TRBV6-1 to TRBJ1-1, with D possibly matching TRBD1 (5 bases). The CDR3 runs to 16 residues. Germline assignment: CDR1 MNHNS and CDR2 SASEGT. The V gene lost 6 bases and the J gene lost 4 bases, with 21 bases spanning the gap. The DNA for the CDR3 is TGTGCCAGCAGGGATTATCCGGGACCGGCGGGCACTGAAGCTTTCTTT. This translates into CASRDYPGPAGTEAFF.

The V gene is TRBV12-3 or TRBV12-4, the J gene TRBJ1-5; no reliable D call. The CDR3 loop spans 13 amino acids. The V and J ends lost 3 bases and 3 bases respectively, with 6 bases between them. CDR3 residues: CASSFNINQPQHF. The DNA of the CDR3 is TGTGCCAGCAGTTTCAACATCAATCAGCCCCAGCATTTT.